This T cell receptor beta chain derives from a study of blood T cell repertoires in COVID-19. Study summary: From the United States, Italy and Spain came samples of acute and convalescent COVID-19. PBMCs, B-cell-depleted T cells, or T cells provided the cDNA or gDNA that made up the material.

The CDR3 spans 15 residues. From germline, CDR1 is MNHEY and CDR2 SVGAGI. J was trimmed by 3 bases and V by 10 bases; bases with no gene match: 14. Seattle-derived patients entered the study during active infection and were followed longitudinally. Produced via immunoSEQ multiplex PCR; TCRdb's table is partial and in-frame only. The sample records some 450,000 clones, about nine tenths being singletons. The receptor's source is a woman between 50 and 59 years old with COVID-19, enrolled during active disease. The sample taken for sequencing was peripheral blood. This chain joins TRBV6-5 and TRBJ1-2; TRBD1 aligns across 7 bases. Written as DNA, the CDR3 is TGTGCCATTCTTCGACAGGGCTGGTATGACTATGGCTACACCTTC. This gives the protein CAILRQGWYDYGYTF.